This TCR beta chain was identified in a study of Graves' ophthalmopathy and Graves' hyperthyroidism. Points from the study as a whole: The model predicted progression of ophthalmopathy with a sensitivity of just over 70%, and its specificity was about 76%. Cross-validated, the 13-signature model showed 87.88%/81.08% sensitivity/specificity, and 80%/75% in the test set.

The PBMCs used were ones drawn from about 9.2 ml of fresh peripheral blood. Germline assignment: CDR1 MDHEN and CDR2 SYDVKM. CDR3 length: 14 residues. V gave up 10 bases and J gave up 5 bases; unmatched junction bases: 9. As the template, RNA transcripts were used to amplify TCR beta CDR3 regions. RT-PCR in the first round used HTBI primers; a second-round multiplex PCR followed. TCRdb analysed the multiplex PCR reads with MiXCR anew, one entry per CDR3 protein. Of about 740,000 distinct CDR3 sequences in the sample, roughly two fifths were seen once. This clonotype turned up a few times. The antigen is undetermined.

The sample consisted of peripheral blood. The genes are TRBV28 and TRBJ2-5; TRBD1 matches at 11 bases. This receptor was obtained from an adult man with Graves' ophthalmopathy. The CDR3 loop is CATTKGTGGETQYF. The DNA for the CDR3 is TGTGCCACCACCAAGGGGACAGGGGGGGAGACCCAGTACTTC.